The source of this T cell receptor (beta chain) is a study of long-term antiretroviral therapy in people with HIV. Findings and limits, study-wide: Post-ART diversity increased but stayed below transplant donor controls. For ART adherence, viral resistance and therapy changes, no data were available.

A remark on this clone: Its specificity is unknown.

V lost 4 bases and J lost 4, with 21 bases in between. The CDR3 totals 17 residues. CDR1 is SGHRS, CDR2 YFSETQ, per germline. A v3.0 immunoSEQ assay was performed at survey level. TCRdb's table, derived via immunoSEQ multiplex PCR, lists solely in-frame clones and lacks some. In the table there are about 25,000 clones, 82% of which are singletons. Sequencing used unsorted PBMCs, obtained 2.9 years after starting antiretroviral therapy. The sequence was obtained from a man in his forties or fifties with HIV. This sequence joins TRBV5-1 and TRBJ2-1, with D maybe TRBD2 (6 bases). Written as DNA, the CDR3 is TGCGCCAGCAGCCAGTTTGAGGTGGGGCGGGGATACAATGAGCAGTTCTTC. Its protein is CASSQFEVGRGYNEQFF.